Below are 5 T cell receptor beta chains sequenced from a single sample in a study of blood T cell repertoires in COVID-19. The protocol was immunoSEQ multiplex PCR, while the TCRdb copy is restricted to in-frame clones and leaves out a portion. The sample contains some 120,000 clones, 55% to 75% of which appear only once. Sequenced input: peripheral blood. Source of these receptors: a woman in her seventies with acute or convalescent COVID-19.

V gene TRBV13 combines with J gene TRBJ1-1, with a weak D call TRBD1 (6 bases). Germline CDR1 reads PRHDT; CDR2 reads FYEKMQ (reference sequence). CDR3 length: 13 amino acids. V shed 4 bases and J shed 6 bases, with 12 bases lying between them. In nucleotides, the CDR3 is TGTGCCAGCAGCTCAAACAGGGACCCTGAAGCTTTCTTT. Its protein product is CASSSNRDPEAFF.

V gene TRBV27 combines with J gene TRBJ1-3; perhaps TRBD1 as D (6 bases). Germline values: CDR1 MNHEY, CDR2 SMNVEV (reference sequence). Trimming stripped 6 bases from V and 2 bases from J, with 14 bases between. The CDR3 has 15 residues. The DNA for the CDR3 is TGTGCCAGCAGAGCCAGGGGAGCGCCTGGAAACACCATATATTTT. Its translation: CASRARGAPGNTIYF.

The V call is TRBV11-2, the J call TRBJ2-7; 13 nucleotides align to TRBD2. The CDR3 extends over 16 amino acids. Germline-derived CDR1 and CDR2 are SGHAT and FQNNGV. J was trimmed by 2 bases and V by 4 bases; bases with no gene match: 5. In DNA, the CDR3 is TGTGCCAGCAGCTCCAGGACTAGCGGGAGCCCCTACGAGCAGTACTTC. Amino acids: CASSSRTSGSPYEQYF.

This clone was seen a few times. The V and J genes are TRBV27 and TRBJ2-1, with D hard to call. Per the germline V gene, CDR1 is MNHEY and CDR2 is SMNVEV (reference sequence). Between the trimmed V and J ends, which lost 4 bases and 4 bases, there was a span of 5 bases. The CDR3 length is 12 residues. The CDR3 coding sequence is TGTGCCAGCAGTTCCCAATACAATGAGCAGTTCTTC. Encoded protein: CASSSQYNEQFF.

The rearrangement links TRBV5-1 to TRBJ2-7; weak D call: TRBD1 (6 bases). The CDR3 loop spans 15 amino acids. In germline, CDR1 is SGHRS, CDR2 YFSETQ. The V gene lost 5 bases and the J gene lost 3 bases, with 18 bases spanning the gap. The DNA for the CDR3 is TGCGCCAGCAGATCGGACCCCGGGACACACTACGAGCAGTACTTC. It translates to CASRSDPGTHYEQYF.